The 17 T cell receptor beta chains in this list originate from one sample, sequenced in a study of blood T cell repertoires in COVID-19. Sequenced by immunoSEQ multiplex PCR; TCRdb stores in-frame clones only, minus some. The sample holds about 290,000 clones, around 81% seen once. Source material: peripheral blood. The receptor set was obtained from a woman in her 50s with active or convalescent COVID-19.

The V gene is TRBV24-1, the J gene TRBJ1-2, with TRBD1 as a possible D gene (6 bases). The CDR3 extends over 13 amino acids. V lost 7 bases to trimming and J lost 8 bases, with 16 bases between them. The germline CDR1 and CDR2 sequences are KGHDR and SFDVKD. CDR3 region: CATRRTVSSGYTF. DNA for the CDR3: TGTGCCACCAGGCGGACAGTATCAAGCGGCTACACCTTC.

The chain combines TRBV4-1 with TRBJ2-7; 10 bases are a match to TRBD2. This CDR3 is built from 16 residues. J was trimmed by 0 bases and V by 0 bases; bases with no gene match: 2. From germline, CDR1 is MGHRA and CDR2 YSYEKL. As DNA, the CDR3 is TGCGCCAGCAGCCAAGAACTAGCGGGGAGCTCCTACGAGCAGTACTTC. Protein sequence: CASSQELAGSSYEQYF.

J is TRBJ2-1 and V is TRBV5-1; TRBD2 aligns across 13 bases. V was pared by 7 bases and J by 8 bases, with 15 bases of the junction left unmatched. Germline CDR1 reads SGHRS; CDR2 reads YFSETQ. The CDR3 contains 17 residues. CDR3 amino acids: CASSQGGTSGILYEQFF. CDR3 DNA sequence: TGCGCCAGCTCCCAGGGGGGGACTAGCGGGATTCTTTATGAGCAGTTCTTC.

This clone has just one count. This rearrangement joins TRBV7-2 to TRBJ2-5, with D tentatively TRBD2 (5 bases). Trimming removed 5 bases at V and 1 base at J, with 14 bases between. This CDR3 spans 15 amino acids. CDR1 SGHTA and CDR2 FQGNSA come from the germline V gene. The DNA for the CDR3 is TGTGCCAGCAGCACTTTAGCGAGTCCCCAAGAGACCCAGTACTTC. Encoded protein: CASSTLASPQETQYF.

This clone was observed a single time. V gene TRBV29-1 combines with J gene TRBJ1-1, with D maybe TRBD1 (6 bases). The CDR3 spans 12 residues. Trimming removed 6 bases at V and 0 bases at J, with 8 bases between. Germline assignment: CDR1 SQVTM and CDR2 ANQGSEA. The DNA of the CDR3 is TGCAGCGTCAGGGGATTGAACACTGAAGCTTTCTTT. Residues: CSVRGLNTEAFF.

V and J are TRBV11-2 and TRBJ2-7; no clear D. The V end was cut by 8 bases, the J end by 1 base, with 27 bases between. The V gene's germline CDR1 is SGHAT and CDR2 FQNNGV. The CDR3 contains 18 residues. The CDR3 sequence: CASPPQSPGGSHSYEQYF. In DNA, the CDR3 is TGTGCCAGCCCTCCGCAATCGCCTGGCGGCTCTCATTCCTACGAGCAGTACTTC.

The chain couples TRBV6-2 or TRBV6-3 to TRBJ2-3; TRBD2 aligns across 14 bases. The CDR3 has 16 amino acids. V dropped 6 bases and J dropped 4; count of bases not matched to a gene: 6. CDR1 is MNHEY, CDR2 SVGEGT, per germline. CDR3 sequence (DNA): TGTGCCAGCAGCAAGGGACTAGCGGGAGTTCCAGATACGCAGTATTTT. It specifies CASSKGLAGVPDTQYF.

The table lists this clone with a count of one. This sequence joins TRBV3-1 (or the pseudogene TRBV3-2) and TRBJ2-5; 7 bases map to TRBD2. V lost 5 bases, J lost 5 bases, and 14 bases stayed unmatched. Per the germline V gene, CDR1 is LGHDT and CDR2 is YNNKEL (reference sequence). This CDR3 has 16 residues. The CDR3, as DNA: TGTGCCAGCAGCGCGTGGGCCGTGACTAGCCGGGAGACCCAGTACTTC. This translates into CASSAWAVTSRETQYF.

The gene calls are TRBV4-2 and TRBJ2-7; D is ambiguous. Trimming cost V 0 bases and J 12 bases, with 12 bases left between them. The CDR3 runs 12 residues. Per germline, CDR1 LGHNA and CDR2 YNFKEQ. In DNA, the CDR3 is TGTGCCAGCAGCCAAGATCGGGTGTTTCGGTACTTC. This gives the protein CASSQDRVFRYF.

CDR3 amino acids: CASSLGTKDTQYF. Written as DNA, the CDR3 is TGTGCCAGCAGTTTGGGGACTAAGGATACGCAGTATTTT. The rearrangement uses TRBV12-3 or TRBV12-4 and TRBJ2-3, with TRBD2 matching 7 bases. The length of the CDR3 is 13 residues. V dropped 3 bases and J dropped 6; count of bases not matched to a gene: 3.

Of note for this clone: Within the sample, other DNA sequences also encode this same CDR3. CDR3 amino acids: CASSLAANEQFF. In DNA, the CDR3 is TGTGCCAGCAGCTTAGCAGCCAATGAGCAGTTCTTC. The V call is TRBV7-9, the J call TRBJ2-1; D unresolved. CDR1 SEHNR and CDR2 FQNEAQ come from the germline V gene (reference sequence). The CDR3 runs to 12 residues. Trimming removed 0 bases at V and 6 bases at J, with 3 bases between.

V gene TRBV27 combines with J gene TRBJ2-1; D remains ambiguous. Germline assignment: CDR1 MNHEY and CDR2 SMNVEV (reference sequence). V was cut by 5 bases and J by 4 bases, with 12 bases left in between. The CDR3 extends over 14 amino acids. The DNA of the CDR3 is TGTGCCAGCAGTCTCCGGGTGGAATACAATGAGCAGTTCTTC. This codes for CASSLRVEYNEQFF.

The chain recombines TRBV27 with TRBJ1-3; possibly TRBD1 for D (6 bases). Germline CDR1 MNHEY, CDR2 SMNVEV (reference sequence). The CDR3 has 14 residues. Trimming pared 6 bases from V and 1 base from J, leaving 10 bases between. In nucleotides, the CDR3 is TGTGCCAGCAGGATTACAGGGTCTGGAAACACCATATATTTT. This encodes CASRITGSGNTIYF.

Regarding this clone: Additional DNA sequences in this sample encode the identical CDR3. The chain recombines TRBV2 with TRBJ2-3; TRBD2 aligns across 10 bases. The V gene's germline CDR1 is SNHLY and CDR2 FYNNEI. V trimming: 2 bases; J trimming: 3 bases; junction bases outside the gene matches: 2. This CDR3 comprises 15 residues. For the CDR3, the DNA is TGTGCCAGCAGTGAACCAGCGGGAGGGACAGATACGCAGTATTTT. Translated: CASSEPAGGTDTQYF.

V gene TRBV5-6 combines with J gene TRBJ1-4; 9 nucleotides match TRBD1. The V segment lost 4 bases and the J segment 5 bases; nucleotides outside the gene matches: 15. Per germline, CDR1 SGHDT and CDR2 YYEEEE. This CDR3 spans 18 amino acids. The chain's CDR3 is CASSGIGTGLSSNEKLFF. The CDR3 DNA reads TGTGCCAGCAGCGGGATCGGGACAGGGCTTAGTTCGAATGAAAAACTGTTTTTT.

This chain links TRBV3-1 (or the pseudogene TRBV3-2) with TRBJ2-2, with D uncertain. There are 12 residues in the CDR3. Between the trimmed V and J ends, which lost 7 bases and 6 bases, there was a span of 9 bases. Per the germline V gene, CDR1 is LGHDT and CDR2 is YNNKEL (reference sequence). CDR3 sequence: CASTPGPGELFF. The CDR3 DNA sequence: TGTGCCAGCACCCCGGGTCCCGGGGAGCTGTTTTTT.

This clone appeared once. The rearrangement links TRBV30 to TRBJ2-7; TRBD1 aligns across 7 bases. J gave up 6 bases and V 1 base, and 0 bases lay outside the gene matches. In germline, CDR1 is GTSNPN, CDR2 SVGIG (reference sequence). The CDR3 consists of 11 residues. The DNA of the CDR3 is TGTGCCTGGAGTGACAGGGGCGAGCAGTACTTC. It specifies CAWSDRGEQYF.